The rows below give T cell receptor beta chains drawn from one sample of a study of patients and donors after allogeneic stem cell transplantation. TCRdb reanalysed the RT-PCR reads using MiXCR and keeps one entry per CDR3 protein. The sample records about 960,000 distinct CDR3 sequences, about a sixth being singletons. The sequencing sample was made of blood, either unsorted or a sorted T cell fraction (not recorded which). Receptors originate from a human donor who was either an allogeneic HSCT recipient or a stem cell or donor lymphocyte infusion donor (not recorded which). It is not recorded whose cells these are; they may come from a transplant donor. Each CDR3 is given with its conserved first and last residue. A D gene is named only where the DNA matches it firmly. Clone size is given for some rows only: seen once, a few or many times, or a class if the clone is expanded.

V gene,D gene,J gene,clone size,CDR3 protein,CDR3 DNA
TRBV20-1,TRBD1,TRBJ1-1,.,CSARDRRLKGTEAFF,TGCAGTGCTAGGGACAGGAGACTAAAGGGCACTGAAGCTTTCTTT
TRBV4-2,.,TRBJ2-4,.,CASSQDISNQNIQYF,TGTGCCAGCAGCCAAGATATAAGTAATCAAAACATTCAGTACTTC
TRBV24-1,TRBD1,TRBJ2-1,few,CATSDRQGRQQFF,TGTGCCACCAGTGATCGACAGGGGCGTCAACAGTTCTTC
TRBV7-9,TRBD1,TRBJ1-6,few,CASSYRDSNNSPLHF,TGTGCCAGCAGCTACAGGGACAGCAATAATTCACCCCTCCACTTT
TRBV4-2,.,TRBJ2-7,many,CASSQEPSYEQYF,TGTGCCAGCAGCCAAGAACCCAGTTACGAGCAGTACTTC
TRBV4-2,.,TRBJ2-1,.,CASRKQGSDNEQFF,TGTGCCAGCAGAAAACAGGGATCCGACAATGAGCAGTTCTTC
TRBV5-1,TRBD2,TRBJ2-1,.,CASSLAAGRGRDNEQFF,TGCGCCAGCAGCTTGGCCGCCGGTCGGGGGAGGGACAATGAGCAGTTCTTC
TRBV12-3/TRBV12-4,TRBD2,TRBJ2-3,many,CASSSAGGRLDTQYF,TGTGCCAGTTCCTCGGCGGGAGGAAGATTAGATACGCAGTATTTT
TRBV20-1,TRBD2,TRBJ2-1,.,CSAREWGREDPYNEQFF,TGCAGTGCTAGAGAGTGGGGACGGGAGGACCCCTACAATGAGCAGTTCTTC
TRBV3-1,.,TRBJ2-3,few,CASSQVRGLDTQYF,TGTGCCAGCAGCCAAGTTCGGGGATTAGATACGCAGTATTTT
TRBV5-1,TRBD2,TRBJ2-3,.,CASSQGLEGFTDTQYF,TGCGCCAGCAGCCAGGGACTAGAGGGATTCACAGATACGCAGTATTTT
TRBV20-1,TRBD1,TRBJ2-1,.,CSATQGSLYNEQFF,TGCAGTGCTACACAGGGGTCCTTATACAATGAGCAGTTCTTC
TRBV4-1,TRBD1,TRBJ2-3,.,CASSQDPQGALGLTQYF,TGCGCCAGCAGCCAGGACCCACAGGGGGCCCTTGGTCTCACGCAGTATTTT
TRBV24-1,.,TRBJ2-2,few,CATSEPRAHPAGLFF,TGTGCCACCAGTGAACCCCGGGCCCACCCAGCGGGGCTGTTTTTT
TRBV15,.,TRBJ1-2,.,CATSRAGRAANYGYTF,TGTGCCACCAGCAGGGCCGGTCGAGCAGCTAACTATGGCTACACCTTC
TRBV27,TRBD1,TRBJ2-7,few,CASSLVGTAFYEQYF,TGTGCCAGCAGTTTAGTGGGGACAGCATTTTACGAGCAGTACTTC
TRBV6-2/TRBV6-3,.,TRBJ2-7,.,CASLQGGSYEQYF,TGTGCCAGCCTCCAGGGGGGCTCCTACGAGCAGTACTTC
TRBV5-1,TRBD1,TRBJ1-1,.,CASSLGGQGGDTEAFF,TGCGCCAGCAGCTTGGGGGGACAGGGCGGGGACACTGAAGCTTTCTTT
TRBV20-1,.,TRBJ2-7,few,CSAPTQGNEQYF,TGCAGTGCTCCAACCCAGGGAAACGAGCAGTACTTC
TRBV7-2,.,TRBJ1-1,many,CASSLRSTGLEAFF,TGTGCCAGCAGCTTAAGAAGTACCGGTCTTGAAGCTTTCTTT
TRBV7-7,TRBD1,TRBJ2-1,.,CASSLDASTGNHNEQFF,TGTGCTAGCAGCTTAGACGCTTCGACAGGGAATCACAATGAGCAGTTCTTC
TRBV6-5,.,TRBJ2-1,many,CASSYSENYNEQFF,TGTGCCAGCAGTTACAGCGAGAACTACAATGAGCAGTTCTTC
TRBV20-1,.,TRBJ1-6,.,CSPGHPDPPLHF,TGCAGCCCGGGACACCCCGATCCACCCCTCCACTTT
TRBV12-3/TRBV12-4,.,TRBJ1-4,few,CASRTPDPPKKLFF,TGTGCCAGCAGGACCCCGGACCCCCCCAAAAAACTGTTTTTT
TRBV7-9,TRBD2,TRBJ2-5,few,CASSPSRGGLPETQYF,TGTGCCAGCAGCCCTTCGCGGGGGGGCCTTCCGGAGACCCAGTACTTC
TRBV12-3/TRBV12-4,.,TRBJ2-3,.,CASRVTASTDTQYF,TGTGCCAGCAGAGTGACAGCTAGCACAGATACGCAGTATTTT
TRBV3-1,.,TRBJ2-2,.,CASSTGRDTGELFF,TGTGCCAGCAGCACAGGACGGGACACCGGGGAGCTGTTTTTT
TRBV20-1,.,TRBJ2-3,few,CSAKASTDTQYF,TGCAGTGCTAAAGCGAGCACAGATACGCAGTATTTT
TRBV12-3/TRBV12-4,.,TRBJ2-1,.,CASSGRGRGTYNEQFF,TGTGCCAGCAGTGGGAGAGGGCGGGGTACCTACAATGAGCAGTTCTTC
TRBV6-5,.,TRBJ1-1,many,CASSYVPNTEAFF,TGTGCCAGCAGTTACGTTCCGAACACTGAAGCTTTCTTT
TRBV29-1,.,TRBJ2-7,.,CSVRGGQATYEQYF,TGCAGCGTCCGGGGGGGACAGGCTACCTACGAGCAGTACTTC
TRBV7-8,TRBD1,TRBJ1-1,many,CASSFSREQGETEAFF,TGTGCCAGCAGCTTCAGCCGTGAGCAGGGGGAAACTGAAGCTTTCTTT
TRBV12-3/TRBV12-4,TRBD1,TRBJ1-5,many,CASSKQGANQPQHF,TGTGCCAGCAGTAAACAGGGGGCCAATCAGCCCCAGCATTTT
TRBV11-2,TRBD2,TRBJ2-1,few,CASSRGLAGATSYNEQFF,TGTGCCAGCAGCCGGGGACTAGCGGGAGCGACATCCTACAATGAGCAGTTCTTC
TRBV29-1,TRBD2,TRBJ2-7,few,CSVEASGISEQYF,TGCAGCGTTGAGGCTAGCGGGATTAGCGAGCAGTACTTC
TRBV9,.,TRBJ2-1,.,CASSVGTPPGEQFF,TGTGCCAGCAGCGTAGGAACTCCTCCAGGGGAGCAGTTCTTC
TRBV19,.,TRBJ1-5,.,CASTPTRGVSNQPQHF,TGTGCCAGTACCCCGACCCGAGGGGTTAGCAATCAGCCCCAGCATTTT
TRBV6-1,TRBD2,TRBJ2-1,.,CASSLGLAGGRDEQFF,TGTGCCAGCAGTCTTGGACTAGCGGGGGGGAGGGATGAGCAGTTCTTC
TRBV7-2,.,TRBJ2-2,many,CASTLPGANTGELFF,TGTGCCAGCACCTTACCGGGAGCAAACACCGGGGAGCTGTTTTTT
TRBV11-2,.,TRBJ2-3,.,CASSLAGSRKRGTDTQYF,TGTGCCAGCAGCCTCGCCGGGTCTAGAAAAAGAGGGACAGATACGCAGTATTTT
TRBV15,.,TRBJ1-2,few,CATSRVASGVYGYTF,TGTGCCACCAGCAGAGTTGCGTCCGGGGTCTATGGCTACACCTTC
TRBV9,.,TRBJ2-2,.,CASSTIRADGELFF,TGTGCCAGCAGCACCATCAGGGCCGACGGGGAGCTGTTTTTT
TRBV15,TRBD1,TRBJ2-3,.,CATSRNRGTDTQYF,TGTGCCACCAGCCGCAACAGGGGGACGGATACGCAGTATTTT
TRBV12-3/TRBV12-4,.,TRBJ1-3,many,CASRAGRWVRSGNTIYF,TGTGCCAGCAGGGCCGGCCGGTGGGTCCGCTCTGGAAACACCATATATTTT
TRBV6-1,.,TRBJ2-4,.,CASGPLRAKNIQYF,TGTGCCAGCGGGCCTCTTAGGGCCAAAAACATTCAGTACTTC
TRBV7-9,.,TRBJ1-3,few,CASSLEGLPRGDTIYF,TGTGCCAGCAGCTTAGAGGGTCTCCCGAGAGGTGACACCATATATTTT
TRBV5-1,TRBD2,TRBJ2-3,.,CASSYGLAGGQAQYF,TGCGCCAGCAGCTACGGACTAGCGGGGGGCCAGGCGCAGTATTTT
TRBV12-3/TRBV12-4,TRBD1,TRBJ2-1,few,CASTSDRHNEQFF,TGTGCCAGCACCTCGGACAGGCACAATGAGCAGTTCTTC
TRBV20-1,TRBD1,TRBJ2-3,few,CSATYQGAKSDTQYF,TGCAGTGCTACCTACCAGGGGGCTAAGTCAGATACGCAGTATTTT
TRBV20-1,TRBD1,TRBJ2-7,many,CSARMAPGQGGSSYEQYF,TGCAGTGCTAGAATGGCCCCGGGACAGGGAGGATCCTCCTACGAGCAGTACTTC
TRBV29-1,.,TRBJ2-1,few,CSVGDRSFNEQFF,TGCAGCGTCGGTGACAGGAGCTTCAATGAGCAGTTCTTC
TRBV12-3/TRBV12-4,.,TRBJ2-2,few,CASRVQTGELFF,TGTGCCAGCAGGGTGCAGACCGGGGAGCTGTTTTTT
TRBV20-1,.,TRBJ1-5,few,CSALHPYSNQPQHF,TGCAGTGCTCTCCACCCCTATAGCAATCAGCCCCAGCATTTT
TRBV20-1,.,TRBJ2-5,.,CSATAKAETQYF,TGCAGTGCTACGGCTAAGGCGGAGACCCAGTACTTC
TRBV7-2,TRBD2,TRBJ2-5,.,CASSPGLVRRQETQYF,TGTGCCAGCAGCCCCGGACTAGTTCGTCGACAAGAGACCCAGTACTTC